The 6 T cell receptor beta chains below come from one sample, sequenced in a study of blood T cell repertoires in COVID-19. Assay used: immunoSEQ multiplex PCR; TCRdb lists only in-frame clones, some missing. The sample lists 81,000 or so clones, 85% to 95% occurring once. The sequenced sample consisted of peripheral blood. The origin of the receptors is a woman aged 55 to 70 with active COVID-19.

In its sample, this clone was seen once. The J gene is TRBJ1-3, the V gene TRBV19, with D hard to call. CDR3 size: 14 residues. Looked up from germline, CDR1 is LNHDA and CDR2 is SQIVND (reference sequence). Trimming removed 7 bases at V and 0 bases at J, with 10 bases between. CDR3 sequence reads: CASNQASSGNTIYF. The CDR3 coding sequence is TGTGCCAGTAATCAGGCCAGCTCTGGAAACACCATATATTTT.

The genes are TRBV12-5 and TRBJ1-6; D is possibly TRBD1 (5 bases). Trimming shortened V by 2 bases and J by 7 bases, and 9 bases separated the two germline ends. CDR3 length: 14 amino acids. Germline V gene lookup returns CDR1 LGHNT and CDR2 FRNRAP. The CDR3 loop is CASGLPGNNSPLHF. In DNA form, the CDR3 reads TGTGCTAGTGGTTTGCCAGGGAACAATTCACCCCTCCACTTT.

J is TRBJ2-7 and V is TRBV11-2; 7 bases map to TRBD2. Per the germline V gene, CDR1 is SGHAT and CDR2 is FQNNGV. This CDR3 has 16 amino acids. The junction had 11 bases not matched to a gene; V was cut back by 5 bases and J by 1 base. The CDR3 is CASSRKGEGASYEQYF. The CDR3 region has the DNA TGTGCCAGCAGCAGAAAAGGGGAGGGTGCGTCCTACGAGCAGTACTTC.

The rearrangement uses TRBV5-1 and TRBJ2-5, with TRBD2 matching over 9 bases. This CDR3 is 15 amino acids long. Trimming took 1 base from V and 4 from J; bases not matched to a gene: 5. The germline gives CDR1 SGHRS, CDR2 YFSETQ. The CDR3 nucleotides are TGCGCCAGCAGCTTGAATAGCGGGAGCAGAGAGACCCAGTACTTC. The encoded protein is CASSLNSGSRETQYF.

V usage is TRBV7-2 and J usage is TRBJ2-1; a possible D gene is TRBD2 (5 bases). This CDR3 spans 15 amino acids. Germline V CDR1 and CDR2: SGHTA, FQGNSA. V lost 1 base and J 3 bases, leaving 10 bases between the germline ends. The CDR3 reads CASSLVTGNYNEQFF. The CDR3, as DNA: TGTGCCAGCAGCTTAGTGACGGGGAACTACAATGAGCAGTTCTTC.

The chain is built from TRBV9 and TRBJ1-4; the match to TRBD1 covers 7 bases. The CDR3 extends over 16 amino acids. V trimming: 3 bases; J trimming: 3 bases; junction bases outside the gene matches: 8. CDR1 is SGDLS, CDR2 YYNGEE, per germline. This chain's CDR3 is CASSEGPGGSNEKLFF. Written as DNA, the CDR3 is TGTGCCAGCAGCGAGGGACCAGGGGGGTCTAATGAAAAACTGTTTTTT.